The 6 T cell receptor beta chains below come from one sample, sequenced in a study of cytomegalovirus exposure and HLA in healthy donors. In the PCR, 60 Vbeta and 13 Jbeta primers were used. The method was immunoSEQ multiplex PCR; TCRdb's version includes in-frame clones alone and lacks a portion of them. The data contain over 75,000 clones, roughly 79% of them singletons. Sequencing was performed on PBMCs. These receptors originate from a female donor in good health and CMV-seronegative.

This clone was detected only a few times. CDR3 DNA: TGTGCCAGCAGCTTGGCCCCTAGCGGGCCTCTTTCCTACGAGCAGTACTTC. Protein sequence: CASSLAPSGPLSYEQYF. The gene calls are TRBV5-4 and TRBJ2-7, with TRBD2 matching 8 bases. Germline loops: CDR1 SGHNT, CDR2 YYREEE (reference sequence). The junction had 9 bases not matched to a gene; V was cut back by 0 bases and J by 1 base. The CDR3 runs to 17 residues.

The V gene is TRBV6-5, the J gene TRBJ1-3; perhaps TRBD1 as D (6 bases). Germline V CDR1 and CDR2: MNHEY, SVGAGI. Trimming left V 5 bases short and J 4 bases short, with 12 bases between. CDR3 length equals 14 residues. The CDR3 DNA is TGTGCCAGCAGTCCTACAGGGATCGGAAACACCATATATTTT. Protein product: CASSPTGIGNTIYF.

The chain is built from TRBV5-4 and TRBJ2-7, with a possible D match to TRBD1 (6 bases). The CDR3 extends over 15 amino acids. Germline CDR1 and CDR2: SGHNT and YYREEE (reference sequence). V lost 5 bases to trimming and J lost 2 bases, with 17 bases between them. The CDR3 reads CASSGAGAVAYEQYF. In DNA, the CDR3 is TGTGCCAGCAGTGGGGCAGGGGCAGTTGCCTACGAGCAGTACTTC.

The chain carries TRBV18 and TRBJ2-1; TRBD2 aligns across 12 bases. V trimming: 0 bases; J trimming: 5 bases; junction bases outside the gene matches: 8. There are 18 residues in the CDR3. Germline V lookup: CDR1 KGHSH, CDR2 LQKENI. CDR3 in amino acids: CASSPPLLAGGLHNEQFF. CDR3 coding DNA: TGTGCCAGCTCACCACCGCTTCTAGCGGGAGGGCTTCACAATGAGCAGTTCTTC.

This chain connects TRBV13 to TRBJ2-5, with a tentative D call TRBD2 (5 bases). The CDR3 covers 14 residues. V lost 5 bases to trimming and J lost 5 bases, with 15 bases between them. CDR1 and CDR2 from the germline V gene are PRHDT and FYEKMQ (reference sequence). The CDR3 sequence is CASSPNPGEETQYF. The CDR3 nucleotides read TGTGCCAGCAGCCCTAACCCCGGGGAGGAGACCCAGTACTTC.

This sequence joins TRBV7-2 and TRBJ2-3; D unclear. Looked up from germline, CDR1 is SGHTA and CDR2 is FQGNSA. V was clipped by 0 bases and J by 9 bases, with 7 bases between them. The CDR3 spans 12 residues. DNA of the CDR3: TGTGCCAGCAGCTTAGCTCCACGGACGCAGTATTTT. As protein: CASSLAPRTQYF. Variable domain in full (rest from reference TRBV7-2 and TRBJ2-3): GAGVSQSPSNKVTEKGKDVELRCDPISGHTALYWYRQSLGQGLEFLIYFQGNSAPDKSGLPSDRFSAERTGGSVSTLTIQRTQQEDSAVYLCASSLAPRTQYFGPGTRLTVL.